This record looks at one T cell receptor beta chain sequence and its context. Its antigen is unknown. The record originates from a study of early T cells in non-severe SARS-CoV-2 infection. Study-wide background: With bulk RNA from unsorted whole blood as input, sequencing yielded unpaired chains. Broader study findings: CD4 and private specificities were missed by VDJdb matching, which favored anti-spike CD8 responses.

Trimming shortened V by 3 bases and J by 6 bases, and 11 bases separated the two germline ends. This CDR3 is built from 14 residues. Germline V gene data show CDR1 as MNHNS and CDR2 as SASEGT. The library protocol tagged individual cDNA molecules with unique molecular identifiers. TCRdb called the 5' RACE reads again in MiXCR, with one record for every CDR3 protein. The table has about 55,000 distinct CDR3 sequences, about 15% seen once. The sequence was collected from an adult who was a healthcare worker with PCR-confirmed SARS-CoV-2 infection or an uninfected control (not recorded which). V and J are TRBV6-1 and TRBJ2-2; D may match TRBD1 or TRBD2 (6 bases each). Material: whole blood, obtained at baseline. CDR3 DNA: TGTGCCAGCAGTGAGCAGGGGAGGCCCGGGGAGCTGTTTTTT. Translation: CASSEQGRPGELFF.